This T cell receptor beta chain is from a study of T-cell memory formation after mild COVID-19. Whole-study context: Clusters were largely donor specific.

With regard to this clonotype: Its target is not known.

CDR1 and CDR2 from the germline V gene are MNHNS and SASEGT. Between the trimmed V and J ends, which lost 1 base and 8 bases, there was a span of 10 bases. This CDR3 is built from 13 residues. Points from the study as a whole: Those CD4+ clones that contracted were mainly in CM and EM (CD8+ ones in EMRA).

TCRdb processed the 5' RACE reads anew with MiXCR; each CDR3 protein has one entry. The data hold over 400,000 distinct CDR3 sequences, with roughly a quarter observed a single time. The TCR comes from an adult woman who had mild COVID-19 (a few samples of this study predate the infection). Cell type and time point are not known. The V call is TRBV6-1, the J call TRBJ2-3; D assignment may be TRBD1 or TRBD2 (6 bases each). Sequencing was performed on PBMCs or a T cell subset sorted from them (not recorded which). CDR3 nucleotide sequence: TGTGCCAGCAGTGAAGGGGGGGCGGGTACGCAGTATTTT. This translates into CASSEGGAGTQYF.